A selection of T cell receptor beta chains follows, all from one sample in a study of ipilimumab plus nivolumab after autologous stem cell transplantation. Clones were sequenced by immunoSEQ multiplex PCR, and TCRdb holds only the in-frame ones, with some missing. The sample records 9,000 to 15,000 clones, roughly 75% being singletons. This material consisted of PBMCs, taken in a trial of ipilimumab plus nivolumab as post-transplant consolidation. The receptors derive from a male donor with multiple myeloma. Both conserved end residues are part of each CDR3. D genes are given only for firm matches. Only some rows state a clone size, as once, few, many or a class for expanded clones.

TRBJ2-3 | TRBD2 | NA | TRBV7-2 | CASSLGRGWADTQYF | TGTGCCAGCAGCTTGGGGAGGGGCTGGGCAGATACGCAGTATTTT
TRBJ2-1 | NA | NA | TRBV7-2 | CASSPSAGRPYNEQFF | TGTGCCAGCAGCCCCTCGGCCGGACGCCCCTACAATGAGCAGTTCTTC
TRBJ1-1 | NA | NA | TRBV5-6 | CASSLVPVGNTEAFF | TGTGCCAGCAGCTTGGTCCCGGTGGGGAACACTGAAGCTTTCTTT
TRBJ2-3 | NA | NA | TRBV7-2 | CASSRTPTSTDTQYF | TGTGCCAGCAGCCGCACTCCTACTAGCACAGATACGCAGTATTTT
TRBJ1-1 | NA | few | TRBV5-1 | CASRAMNTEAFF | TGCGCCAGCAGAGCCATGAACACTGAAGCTTTCTTT
TRBJ1-1 | TRBD1 | NA | TRBV11-1 | CASSFFSGQGDTEAFF | TGTGCCAGCAGCTTTTTCTCAGGACAGGGAGACACTGAAGCTTTCTTT
TRBJ2-3 | TRBD2 | few | TRBV11-3 | CASSRLAGGPDTQYF | TGTGCCAGCAGCAGACTAGCGGGGGGCCCAGATACGCAGTATTTT
TRBJ2-5 | NA | NA | TRBV13 | CASSLTNQETQYF | TGTGCCAGCAGCTTAACAAACCAAGAGACCCAGTACTTC
TRBJ2-1 | NA | NA | TRBV12-5 | CASGPPTGILEQFF | TGTGCTAGTGGCCCCCCAACAGGTATTCTTGAGCAGTTCTTC
TRBJ1-3 | NA | NA | TRBV5-1 | CASSYNIRDLRNTIYF | TGCGCCAGCAGCTATAACATCAGGGATTTGAGAAACACCATATATTTT
TRBJ1-2 | TRBD1 | once | TRBV11-2 | CASSPRDRVGYTF | TGTGCCAGCAGCCCGCGGGACAGGGTTGGCTACACCTTC
TRBJ2-7 | TRBD2 | NA | TRBV27 | CATREGPYEQYF | TGTGCCACCAGGGAGGGACCCTACGAGCAGTACTTC
TRBJ2-7 | TRBD2 | few | TRBV5-6 | CASHPSGGSPYEQYF | TGTGCCAGCCACCCTAGCGGGGGGTCGCCCTACGAGCAGTACTTC
TRBJ1-6 | TRBD1 | NA | TRBV6-4 | CASRGQGHNSPLHF | TGTGCCAGCAGAGGACAGGGGCATAATTCACCCCTCCACTTT
TRBJ1-4 | TRBD1 | NA | TRBV29-1 | CSVNPTGVGEKLFF | TGCAGCGTAAATCCCACAGGGGTGGGCGAAAAACTGTTTTTT
TRBJ2-3 | NA | NA | TRBV2 | CASRRGQSTDTQYF | TGTGCCAGCCGTCGAGGACAGAGCACAGATACGCAGTATTTT
TRBJ1-4 | NA | NA | TRBV25-1 | CASSDPGPRDEKLFF | TGTGCCAGCAGTGACCCGGGACCAAGGGATGAAAAACTGTTTTTT
TRBJ1-5 | NA | NA | TRBV19 | CASTGKVLGNQPQHF | TGTGCCAGTACAGGGAAGGTTTTAGGCAATCAGCCCCAGCATTTT
TRBJ2-1 | TRBD1 | NA | TRBV19 | CASSIDLYTGQYNEQFF | TGTGCCAGTAGTATAGATCTATATACGGGACAGTACAATGAGCAGTTCTTC
TRBJ1-1 | NA | few | TRBV6-1 | CASRGSYTGAFF | TGTGCCAGCAGAGGATCGTACACTGGGGCTTTCTTT
TRBJ1-6 | NA | NA | TRBV7-9 | CASSQGQVNSPLHF | TGTGCCAGCAGCCAGGGACAAGTTAATTCACCCCTCCACTTT
TRBJ2-1 | NA | few | TRBV5-1 | CASSLEETRKNEQFF | TGCGCCAGCAGCTTGGAGGAGACAAGGAAGAATGAGCAGTTCTTC
TRBJ2-7 | NA | NA | TRBV29-1 | CSVDDPGGVYEQYF | TGCAGCGTTGACGATCCAGGGGGGGTTTACGAGCAGTACTTC
TRBJ2-2 | TRBD2 | NA | TRBV5-6 | CASSFPGLAGTGELFF | TGTGCCAGCAGCTTCCCCGGACTAGCCGGGACCGGGGAGCTGTTTTTT
TRBJ2-7 | TRBD1 | NA | TRBV14 | CASSDRGIYEQYF | TGTGCCAGCAGCGACAGGGGGATCTACGAGCAGTACTTC
TRBJ2-1 | TRBD1 | NA | TRBV7-2 | CASSLLGGQGHYNEQFF | TGTGCCAGCAGCTTATTAGGTGGACAGGGGCACTACAATGAGCAGTTCTTC
TRBJ2-5 | NA | NA | TRBV18 | CASSPPLRAGETQYF | TGTGCCAGCTCACCACCGCTTCGGGCCGGAGAGACCCAGTACTTC